This T cell receptor beta chain was sequenced during a study of shared clonotypes between healthy human individuals (dated by TCRdb to 2018 to 2021). With respect to the entire study: A few men and two women, aged 18 to 49 years, made up the cohort. To estimate repertoire size and how much clonotypes are shared between individuals, the study performed deep sequencing of blood TCR repertoires from a few healthy adults. Libraries were prepared and TCR repertoires were sequenced by different laboratories using diverse techniques, in order to increase sequencing depth and limit assay-specific biases. Leukapheresis yielded between about 0.94 and 9.5 billion PBMCs per donor.

Using the deep immunoSEQ assay, TCR CDR3 regions were amplified from genomic DNA by multiplex PCR. For each cell subset, the extracted genomic DNA was distributed evenly across all wells of several immunoSEQ 96-well plates, and each plate served as one replicate. For unsorted PBMC, each replicate PCR was loaded with roughly 270 ng genomic DNA, equivalent to some 27,000 T cell genomes. Unsorted PBMC genomic DNA was sequenced across ten immunoSEQ deep assay plates. Purified libraries were measured with a Qubit 3.0 fluorometer, size-checked on a Bioanalyzer 2100, and measured again with the KAPA Library Quantification kit. A separate single-read 150-cycle Illumina NextSeq 550 flow cell was used to sequence each immunoSEQ 96-well plate. On the study's bioinformatics: The immunoSEQ output contained only junctional sequences without quality scores, so filtering could not match that applied to full-length reads. Sequences were annotated with PyIR, a Python wrapper for IgBLAST v1.9, and V/J genes and CDR3 were assigned using IMGT germline references. Any read was removed if the V/J assignment was weak (E-value above 1e-6), the CDR3 was missing, or the read contained stop codons, out-of-frame junctions, or ambiguous translated residues. V3J clonotypes were defined as sequences sharing the same inferred V gene, J gene, and CDR3 amino acid sequence. Percentage overlap between repertoires was calculated by dividing the number of shared unique clonotypes by the size of the smaller repertoire. Richness of each repertoire was evaluated using RTK rarefaction, the Chao1 estimator, and Recon v2.1 estimates of unobserved clonotypes. The immuneACCESS repertoire file appears here via TCRdb, limited to in-frame rearrangements. These files lack a portion of the clones; in checked studies, under half of the deficit traces to unresolved V genes, and the cause of the others is not known. V and J calls and clone size follow that table, whereas D and trimming were derived from the DNA. The sample contains about 450,000 clones, 70% to 85% of them found a single time. The top ten clones comprise approximately 12% of the sample.

V is pared back by 2 bases and J by 2 bases, with 6 bases lying between the germline termini. Including cysteine and phenylalanine, the CDR3 has 14 amino acids. The sequence is cut down to CDR3 DNA, 42 bases in frame from base 1. From a lookup of the germline V gene (reference sequence), CDR1 and CDR2 are MNHEY and SMNVEV. Donors were healthy HIV-negative adults with no recently reported acute infections or vaccinations. Every donor was a Caucasian adult living in Nashville, Tennessee, USA. For unsorted samples, roughly 81 million PBMCs were counted and genomic DNA was extracted with the QIAamp DNA Blood Mini kit. Blood was collected by leukapheresis, and PBMCs were isolated by Ficoll-Histopaque density gradient centrifugation and then cryopreserved in liquid nitrogen vapor phase. Summary of the overall study and its limitations: The genetic and exposure-history diversity represented was limited by the small number of donors. Based on pairwise subsampling, the degree of clonotype sharing among donors was expected to be affected by sequencing depth. Sampling was restricted to blood, and TCR repertoires in tissue are likely to differ from TCR repertoires in blood.

A note on this clone: The specificity of this receptor is unknown. There are no base qualities to consult, and no much larger clone falls within one base.

The rearrangement joined TRBV27 to TRBJ2-2, with the D gene not clear enough to name. Sequencing was performed on PBMCs. This sequence originates from a woman aged 40 to 50 in good health. Some clones in this sample may be carry-over from other donors' samples. The CDR3 in this case is CASSLLPNTGELFF. In nucleotide form, the sequence is TGTGCCAGCAGTTTACTACCCAACACCGGGGAGCTGTTTTTT.